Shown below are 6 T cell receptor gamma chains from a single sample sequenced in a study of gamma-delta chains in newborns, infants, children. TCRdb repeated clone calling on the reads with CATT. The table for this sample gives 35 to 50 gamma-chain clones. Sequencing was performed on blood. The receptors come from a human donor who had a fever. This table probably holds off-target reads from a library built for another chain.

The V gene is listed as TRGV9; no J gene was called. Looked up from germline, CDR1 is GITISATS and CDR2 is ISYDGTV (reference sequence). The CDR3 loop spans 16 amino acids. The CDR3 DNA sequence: TGTGCCTGTGACGCCCTACTGGGGGCTTTGACAGCACAACTCTTCTTT. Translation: CACDALLGALTAQLFF.

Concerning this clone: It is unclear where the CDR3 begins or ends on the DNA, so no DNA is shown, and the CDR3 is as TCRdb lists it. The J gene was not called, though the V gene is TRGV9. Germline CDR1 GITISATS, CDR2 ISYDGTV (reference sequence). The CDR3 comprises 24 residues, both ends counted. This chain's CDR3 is CACDLTGGSWDTRQMFFGTGIKLF.

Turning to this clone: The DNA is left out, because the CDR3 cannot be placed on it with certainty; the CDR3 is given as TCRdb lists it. CDR3 sequence: CACDMIGDTGTWDTRQMFFGTGIKLF. With the J gene uncalled, the V gene is TRGV9. The germline CDR1 and CDR2 sequences are GITISATS and ISYDGTV (reference sequence). The CDR3 spans 26 amino acids, including both terminal residues.

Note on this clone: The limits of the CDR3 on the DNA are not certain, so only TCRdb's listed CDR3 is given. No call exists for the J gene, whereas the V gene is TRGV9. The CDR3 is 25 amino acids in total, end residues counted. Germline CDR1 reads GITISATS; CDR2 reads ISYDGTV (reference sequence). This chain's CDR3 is CACDTVLGDSWDARQMFFGTGIKLF.

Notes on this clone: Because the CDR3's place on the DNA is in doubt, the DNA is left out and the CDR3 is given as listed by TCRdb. CDR3 residues: CACDTAGGYGHSWDTRQMFFGTGIKLF. There is no J gene call, but TRGV9 is given as the V gene. CDR1 and CDR2 from the germline V gene are GITISATS and ISYDGTV (reference sequence). The CDR3 spans 27 residues, counting both ends.

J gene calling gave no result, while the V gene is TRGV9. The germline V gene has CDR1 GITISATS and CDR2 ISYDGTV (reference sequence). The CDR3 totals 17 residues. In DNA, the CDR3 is TGTGCCTGTGACAGCGTAGTGGGGGATACTTTGACAGCACAACTCTTCTTT. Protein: CACDSVVGDTLTAQLFF.